This T cell receptor (beta chain) was recovered during a study of OX40 agonist ivuxolimab in advanced cancers. Study-level information: Partial responses occurred in Three dose-escalation patients, one with hepatocellular carcinoma and two with cutaneous melanoma. Overall study findings and caveats: At doses 0.1 to 3.0 mg/kg, CD4+ and CD8+ clones expanded.

Regarding this clone: Its antigen remains unknown.

This CDR3 has 11 residues. Trimming stripped 5 bases from V and 6 bases from J, with 9 bases between. The V gene's germline CDR1 is DFQATT and CDR2 SNEGSKA (reference sequence). Produced via immunoSEQ multiplex PCR; TCRdb's table is partial and in-frame only. The table lists 35,000 to 45,000 clones, roughly 86% of them singletons. The genes are TRBV20-1 and TRBJ2-3; D unclear. This sequence was found in an adult with an advanced solid tumor such as melanoma, head and neck, liver or kidney cancer. Sample: CD4+ or CD8+ T cells sorted from blood, taken in a trial of the OX40 agonist ivuxolimab. CDR3 coding DNA: TGCAGTGCTCGTATTAGTGATACGCAGTATTTT. Encoded protein: CSARISDTQYF.